These T cell receptor beta chains were read from a single sample in a study of shared clonotypes between healthy human individuals. Assay: immunoSEQ multiplex PCR; the TCRdb copy retains only in-frame clones and omits some. The table includes about 1 million clones, more than 65% detected once. Sequences were obtained from memory CD4+ T cells sorted from blood. Receptors were obtained from a man younger than 30 in good health. Each CDR3 is given with its conserved first and last residue. The D gene is left open where the match is weak. Clone size, where shown, is once, few, many, or a class for clones that have expanded.

>TRBD2|TRBJ2-1|TRBV5-1|.
TGCGCCAGCAGCCTGACTAGCGTCAATGAGCAGTTCTTC
CASSLTSVNEQFF
>.|TRBJ2-5|TRBV11-2|.
TGTGCCAGCAGCTTAACCGGGGCCGGGGAGACCCAGTACTTC
CASSLTGAGETQYF
>TRBD1|TRBJ2-3|TRBV19|.
TGTGCCAGTAGTAGACAGGGGGCAGATACGCAGTATTTT
CASSRQGADTQYF
>TRBD1|TRBJ1-5|TRBV18|.
TGTGCCAGCTCACCTGTCGCGACAGGGGGCAATCAGCCCCAGCATTTT
CASSPVATGGNQPQHF
>.|TRBJ2-7|TRBV6-1|.
TGTGCCAGCAGTGAAGAAGGACAGACAGTTTACGAGCAGTACTTC
CASSEEGQTVYEQYF
>.|TRBJ2-1|TRBV6-1|.
TGTGCCAGCAAGGAATTGGGAGGGGGGGGTGAGCAGTTCTTC
CASKELGGGGEQFF
>.|TRBJ2-1|TRBV6-1|.
TGTGCCAGCAGTGAATGGACGTCCGAGCAGTTCTTC
CASSEWTSEQFF
>TRBD2|TRBJ2-3|TRBV18|.
TGTGCCAGCACAGCGGGAGTCGCAGATACGCAGTATTTT
CASTAGVADTQYF
>.|TRBJ1-5|TRBV28|few
TGTGCCAGCTGGGCCTCGGGGCGGCAAGATCAGCCCCAGCATTTT
CASWASGRQDQPQHF
>.|TRBJ2-7|TRBV11-2|.
TGTGCCAGCAGCTTAGGGAGTCACGTCTACGAGCAGTACTTC
CASSLGSHVYEQYF
>TRBD2|TRBJ2-7|TRBV7-8|.
TGTGCCAGCAGCCGTCGAGATTTTAGCGGGAGGCCGGCCGAGCAGTACTTC
CASSRRDFSGRPAEQYF
>.|TRBJ2-7|TRBV6-1|.
TGTGCCAGCAGTGTAGGTTTAGGGGGGTCCCCCTACGAGCAGTACTTC
CASSVGLGGSPYEQYF
>.|TRBJ2-5|TRBV5-4|.
TGTGCCAGCAGCTTCGGGGTGGAGACCCAGTACTTC
CASSFGVETQYF
>.|TRBJ1-5|TRBV28|.
TGTGCCAGCAGTTTATACCGAACGGAGAGGGTTCAGCCCCAGCATTTT
CASSLYRTERVQPQHF
>TRBD1|TRBJ1-2|TRBV5-8|few
TGTGCCAGCAGCTCCGATAACAGAATCGGACAGGGTCATGGCTACACCTTC
CASSSDNRIGQGHGYTF
>TRBD1|TRBJ2-3|TRBV18|.
TGTGCCAGCTCACTGCGACAGGGAACAAGCACAGATACGCAGTATTTT
CASSLRQGTSTDTQYF
>TRBD1|TRBJ1-6|TRBV9|.
TGTGCCAGCAGCGTAGAGGGACAGGGCAATTCACCCCTCCACTTT
CASSVEGQGNSPLHF
>.|TRBJ1-6|TRBV30|.
TGTGCCTGGAACCCTGCGCGTATGGGGGGCAATAATTCACCCCTCCACTTT
CAWNPARMGGNNSPLHF
>.|TRBJ1-1|TRBV19|.
TGTGCCAGTTCTAACAGGGAAGGGAACACTGAAGCTTTCTTT
CASSNREGNTEAFF
>.|TRBJ1-2|TRBV6-1|once
TGTGCCAGCACTGTCTTCTTATATGGCTACACCTTC
CASTVFLYGYTF
>TRBD1|TRBJ1-6|TRBV6-1|.
TGTGCCAGCAGCCCGGACAGGGGTAATAATTCACCCCTCCACTTT
CASSPDRGNNSPLHF
>.|TRBJ2-7|TRBV28|.
TGTGCCAGCCTTTTCCCTACAGGGACGGGGGAGCAGTACTTC
CASLFPTGTGEQYF
>.|TRBJ1-3|TRBV4-1|once
TGCGCCAGCAGCCAACCGCCAAGGTGGAACACCATATATTTT
CASSQPPRWNTIYF
>TRBD2|TRBJ2-5|TRBV7-9|.
TGTGCCAGCAGCTTAGGCGCGCTAGCGGGGGGGCCGGGTCAAGAGACCCAGTACTTC
CASSLGALAGGPGQETQYF
>.|TRBJ1-1|TRBV2|.
TGTGCCAGCAGTGCGACTACGGAAAAGAACACTGAAGCTTTCTTT
CASSATTEKNTEAFF
>.|TRBJ1-6|TRBV27|.
TGTGCCAGCAGTGACCTCGACAGTGCCTATAATTCACCCCTCCACTTT
CASSDLDSAYNSPLHF
>.|TRBJ2-3|TRBV11-3|.
TGTGCCAGCAGCCCTCCCCAGCGCGATACGCAGTATTTT
CASSPPQRDTQYF
>.|TRBJ2-7|TRBV14|.
TGTGCCAGCAGCCAAGGATCGGGGGGCAAAGATTACGAGCAGTACTTC
CASSQGSGGKDYEQYF
>.|TRBJ2-3|TRBV19|.
TGTGCCAGTAGTATATCTTGGAGCGGTAATACGCAGTATTTT
CASSISWSGNTQYF
>.|TRBJ2-7|TRBV10-2|.
TGCGCCAGCAGGGGACCATCGGATAAGCAGTACTTC
CASRGPSDKQYF
>.|TRBJ2-3|TRBV7-2|few
TGTGCCAGCAGCTTAGGGACGGGGCGGACAGATACGCAGTATTTT
CASSLGTGRTDTQYF
>TRBD1|TRBJ1-5|TRBV19|.
TGTGCCAGTACCGGGGGACAGTTCTCCAATCAGCCCCAGCATTTT
CASTGGQFSNQPQHF
>TRBD1|TRBJ2-7|TRBV6-7|.
TGTGCCAGCAGTTACAGCCAACCGGGGACAGCCTACGAGCAGTACTTC
CASSYSQPGTAYEQYF
>.|TRBJ1-4|TRBV18|.
TGTGCCAGCTCACTACAACGCGGGGGCGCAAATGAAAAACTGTTTTTT
CASSLQRGGANEKLFF
>TRBD1|TRBJ2-2|TRBV5-1|many
TGCGCCAGCAGCAGCGGAGGACAGGCCTCGCTCGGGGAGCTGTTTTTT
CASSSGGQASLGELFF
>.|TRBJ1-6|TRBV6-4|.
TGTGCCAGCAGTGAGCACAATAATTCACCCCTCCACTTT
CASSEHNNSPLHF
>.|TRBJ1-4|TRBV7-2|.
TGTGCCAGCAGCTTACGGACTAATGAAAAACTGTTTTTT
CASSLRTNEKLFF
>.|TRBJ1-6|TRBV7-9|.
TGTGCCAGCGAGCTATCTGGGGCCCGTTATAATTCACCCCTCCACTTT
CASELSGARYNSPLHF
>.|TRBJ1-5|TRBV6-1|.
TGTGCCAGCAGTGTTTTACCCGGGACAAATCAGCCCCAGCATTTT
CASSVLPGTNQPQHF
>TRBD1|TRBJ1-2|TRBV27|.
TGTGCCAGCAGTTTGACAGGGGAAGCTGGCTACACCTTC
CASSLTGEAGYTF
>TRBD2|TRBJ2-3|TRBV7-2|.
TGTGCCAGCACCCTCATGGGGGGGAACACAGATACGCAGTATTTT
CASTLMGGNTDTQYF
>.|TRBJ1-4|TRBV14|.
TGTGCCAGCAGCCACCTGACTACAGGGTTTGAAAAACTGTTTTTT
CASSHLTTGFEKLFF
>.|TRBJ2-2|TRBV6-5|many
TGTGCCAGCAGTTCCAATACAGCGGGCTCAGGCGGGGAGCTGTTTTTT
CASSSNTAGSGGELFF
>.|TRBJ2-7|TRBV6-5|.
TGTGCCAGCAGTTACTGGGGGGTGGGCAAAGCCTACGAGCAGTACTTC
CASSYWGVGKAYEQYF
>.|TRBJ1-6|TRBV27|.
TGTGCCAGCAGTTCCCAGACCAATAATTCACCCCTCCACTTT
CASSSQTNNSPLHF
>.|TRBJ1-1|TRBV18|.
TGTGCCAGCTCCCAAGCAGGGGCTGAAGCTTTCTTT
CASSQAGAEAFF
>TRBD1|TRBJ2-6|TRBV18|.
TGTGCCAGCTCCCAGACAGGGGCTAACTCTGGGGCCAACGTCCTGACTTTC
CASSQTGANSGANVLTF
>.|TRBJ1-6|TRBV4-1|.
TGCGCCAGCAGCCAAGATCTAGGGGCTCGAGACCTCCACTTT
CASSQDLGARDLHF
>.|TRBJ2-3|TRBV27|.
TGTGCCAGCAGTGATCGTGGGGGGTACACAGATACGCAGTATTTT
CASSDRGGYTDTQYF
>.|TRBJ1-5|TRBV27|.
TGTGCCAGCAGTTTATCCGCAGGTGGGAATCAGCCCCAGCATTTT
CASSLSAGGNQPQHF
>.|TRBJ2-7|TRBV6-5|.
TGTGCCAGCAGTTTGAACAGGGCGCGTGACGAGCAGTACTTC
CASSLNRARDEQYF
>.|TRBJ2-1|TRBV5-1|.
TGCGCCAGCAGCTTAAATACTCTACGGGATGAGCAGTTCTTC
CASSLNTLRDEQFF
>TRBD2|TRBJ2-3|TRBV7-9|.
TGTGCCAGTCGGACTAGCGGGACAGATACGCAGTATTTT
CASRTSGTDTQYF
>TRBD1|TRBJ1-2|TRBV10-3|.
TGTGCCATCGCAGGACAGGCAAACTATGGCTACACCTTC
CAIAGQANYGYTF
>TRBD1|TRBJ1-1|TRBV5-4|.
TGTGCCAGCAGCTTGACCAGGGGGAAAGCTTTCTTT
CASSLTRGKAFF